This T cell receptor (beta chain) came from a study of blood T cell repertoires in COVID-19. V dropped 0 bases and J dropped 4; count of bases not matched to a gene: 5. The CDR3 contains 16 residues. Germline V gene data show CDR1 as MNHNS and CDR2 as SASEGT. Repertoires were generated with immunoSEQ multiplex PCR, while TCRdb's copy carries only in-frame clones and drops some. Here the sample spans more than 45,000 clones, about 90% being singletons. The specimen sequenced was peripheral blood. This TCR came from a woman older than 75 with COVID-19, enrolled during active disease. This chain links TRBV6-1 with TRBJ1-5; 8 bases are a match to TRBD1. The CDR3 nucleotides are TGTGCCAGCAGTGAAGCGCGTACAGGGGGAAATCAGCCCCAGCATTTT. Protein sequence: CASSEARTGGNQPQHF.